This TCR beta chain was obtained from a study of T cells in Graves' hyperthyroidism and ophthalmopathy. Patients aged 18 to 65 had newly diagnosed hyperthyroidism of under 2 months' duration. Template material for amplifying TCR beta CDR3 regions consisted of RNA transcripts. HTBI primers were used for first-round RT-PCR of the TCR CDR3. One entry per CDR3 protein, called by TCRdb with MiXCR from the multiplex PCR reads. In the table there are 500,000 to 750,000 distinct CDR3 sequences, 46% of which are singletons. The sequenced sample consisted of peripheral blood or thyroid tissue (not recorded which). This receptor was obtained from a woman between 18 and 30 years old with Graves' hyperthyroidism.

The CDR3 spells CASSLGWDYEQYF. CDR3 nucleotide sequence: TGTGCCAGCAGCTTAGGATGGGACTACGAGCAGTACTTC. The genes are TRBV7-6 and TRBJ2-7; D remains unclear. Germline CDR1 is SGHVS and CDR2 is FNYEAQ. CDR3 size: 13 residues. V gave up 1 base and J gave up 3 bases, with 7 bases separating them.